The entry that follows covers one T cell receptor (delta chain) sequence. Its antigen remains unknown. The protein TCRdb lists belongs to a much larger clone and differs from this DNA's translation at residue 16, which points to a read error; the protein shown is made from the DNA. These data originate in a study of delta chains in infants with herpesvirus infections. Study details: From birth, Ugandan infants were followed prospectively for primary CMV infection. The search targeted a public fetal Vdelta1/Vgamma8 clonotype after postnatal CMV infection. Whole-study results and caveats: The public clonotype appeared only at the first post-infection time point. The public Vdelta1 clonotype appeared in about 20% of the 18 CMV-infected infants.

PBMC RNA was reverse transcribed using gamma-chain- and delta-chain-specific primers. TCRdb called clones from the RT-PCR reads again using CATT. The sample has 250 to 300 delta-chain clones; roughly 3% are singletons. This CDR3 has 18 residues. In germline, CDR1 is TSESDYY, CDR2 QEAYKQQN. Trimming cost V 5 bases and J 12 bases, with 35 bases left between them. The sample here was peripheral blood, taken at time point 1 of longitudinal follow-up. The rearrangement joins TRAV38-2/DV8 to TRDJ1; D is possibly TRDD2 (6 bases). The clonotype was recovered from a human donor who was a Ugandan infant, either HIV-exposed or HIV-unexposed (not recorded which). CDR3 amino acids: CAYRTRPSPRTGRQKVIF. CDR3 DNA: TGTGCTTATAGAACCCGGCCTTCCCCCCGTACTGGACGCCAAAAAGTCATCTTT.